This T cell receptor beta chain was profiled in a study of OX40 agonist ivuxolimab in advanced cancers. Study overall: Of mixed ages from roughly 23 to 85 and averaging approximately 60 years, the group was roughly 85% male. Past anti-PD-1, anti-PD-L1 or anti-CTLA-4 therapy was accepted, and 30% to 50% had received some. Study-wide findings and caveats: Clonal expansion among partial responders at 0.1-3.0 mg/kg ranked near the lowest.

The method was immunoSEQ multiplex PCR; TCRdb's version includes in-frame clones alone and lacks a portion of them. The profile shows about 18,000 clones, roughly 74% of them singletons. Trimming stripped 2 bases from V and 1 base from J, with 14 bases between. This CDR3 is 16 amino acids long. Germline V gives CDR1 LNHDA, CDR2 SQIVND (reference sequence). In the case of this clone: Its antigen is unidentified.

The sequence derives from an adult with an advanced solid tumor such as melanoma, head and neck, liver or kidney cancer. Sequences were derived from CD4+ or CD8+ T cells sorted from blood, sampled in a trial of the OX40 agonist ivuxolimab. The chain is built from TRBV19 and TRBJ2-5, with D perhaps TRBD2 (6 bases). The DNA for the CDR3 is TGTGCCAGTAGTATAAGATTGGCGGGATTCCAAGAGACCCAGTACTTC. Translation: CASSIRLAGFQETQYF.